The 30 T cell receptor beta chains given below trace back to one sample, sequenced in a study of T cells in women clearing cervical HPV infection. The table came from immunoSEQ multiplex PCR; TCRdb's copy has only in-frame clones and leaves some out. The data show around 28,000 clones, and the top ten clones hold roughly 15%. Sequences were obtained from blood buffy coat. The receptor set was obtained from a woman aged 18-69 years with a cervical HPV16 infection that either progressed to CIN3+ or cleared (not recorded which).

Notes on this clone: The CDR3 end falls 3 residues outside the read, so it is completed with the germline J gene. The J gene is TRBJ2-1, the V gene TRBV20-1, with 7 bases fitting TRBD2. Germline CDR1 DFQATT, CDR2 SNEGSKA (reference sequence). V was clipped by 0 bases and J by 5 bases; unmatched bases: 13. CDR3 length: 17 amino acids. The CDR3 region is CSARDPSGSRGDNEQFF. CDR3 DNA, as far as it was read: TGCAGTGCTAGAGACCCTAGCGGTTCACGGGGGGACAATGAG.

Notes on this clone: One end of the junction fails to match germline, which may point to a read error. The CDR3 loop reads CASSNRGIATNTQYF. Incomplete CDR3 DNA: TGTGCCAGCAGCAACCGGGGGATAGCCACAAATACG. This rearrangement joins TRBV6-2 or TRBV6-3 to TRBJ2-3; possible D gene TRBD2, 6 bases. The CDR3 goes on 3 residues after the read ends, and that part is filled in from the germline J gene. The CDR3 has 15 residues. Germline CDR1 reads MNHEY; CDR2 reads SVGEGT.

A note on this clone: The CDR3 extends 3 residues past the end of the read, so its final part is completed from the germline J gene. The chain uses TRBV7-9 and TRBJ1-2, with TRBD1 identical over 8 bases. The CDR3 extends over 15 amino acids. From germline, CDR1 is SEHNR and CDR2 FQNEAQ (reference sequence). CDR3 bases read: TGTGCCAGCAGCTCGCCACCGGGACAGGCCTACGAC. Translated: CASSSPPGQAYD. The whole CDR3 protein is CASSSPPGQAYDYTF.

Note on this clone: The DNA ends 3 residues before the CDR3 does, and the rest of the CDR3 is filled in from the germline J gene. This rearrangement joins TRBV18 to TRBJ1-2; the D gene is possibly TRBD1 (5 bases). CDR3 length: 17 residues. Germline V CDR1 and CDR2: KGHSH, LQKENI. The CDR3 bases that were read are TGTGCCACCCTCACGGGACTAGCGGGAGGGGTATTCTACGAC. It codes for CATLTGLAGGVFYD. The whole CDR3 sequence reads CATLTGLAGGVFYDYTF.

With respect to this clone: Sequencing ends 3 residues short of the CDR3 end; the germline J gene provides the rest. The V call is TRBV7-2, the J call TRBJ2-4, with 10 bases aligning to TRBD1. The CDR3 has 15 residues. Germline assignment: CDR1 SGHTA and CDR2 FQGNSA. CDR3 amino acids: CASSVPGTGANGQYF. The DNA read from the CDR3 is TGTGCCAGCAGCGTACCCGGGACAGGGGCAAATGGT.

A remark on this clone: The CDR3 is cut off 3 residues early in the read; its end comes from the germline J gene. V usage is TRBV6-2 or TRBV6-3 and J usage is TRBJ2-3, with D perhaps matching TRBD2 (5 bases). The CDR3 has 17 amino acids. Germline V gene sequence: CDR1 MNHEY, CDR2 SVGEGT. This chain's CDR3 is CASSQLPDPASNQPQYF. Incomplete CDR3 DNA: TGTGCCAGCAGTCAGTTGCCAGACCCTGCTAGCAATCAGCCG.

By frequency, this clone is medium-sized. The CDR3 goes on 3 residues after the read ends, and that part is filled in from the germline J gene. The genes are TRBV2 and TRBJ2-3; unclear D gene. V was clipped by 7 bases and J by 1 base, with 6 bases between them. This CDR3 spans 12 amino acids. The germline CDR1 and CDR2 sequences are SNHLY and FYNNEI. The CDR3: CASNTGTDTQYF. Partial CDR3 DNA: TGTGCCAGCAATACTGGCACAGATACG.

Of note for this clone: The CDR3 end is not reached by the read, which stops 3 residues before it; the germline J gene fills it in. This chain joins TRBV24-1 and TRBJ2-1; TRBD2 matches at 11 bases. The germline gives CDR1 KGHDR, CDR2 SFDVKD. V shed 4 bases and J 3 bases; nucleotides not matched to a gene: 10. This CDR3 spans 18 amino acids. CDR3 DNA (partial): TGTGCCACCAGTGACTCCACTAGCGGGGGTGGTGGCTACAATGAG. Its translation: CATSDSTSGGGGYNE. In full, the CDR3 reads CATSDSTSGGGGYNEQFF.

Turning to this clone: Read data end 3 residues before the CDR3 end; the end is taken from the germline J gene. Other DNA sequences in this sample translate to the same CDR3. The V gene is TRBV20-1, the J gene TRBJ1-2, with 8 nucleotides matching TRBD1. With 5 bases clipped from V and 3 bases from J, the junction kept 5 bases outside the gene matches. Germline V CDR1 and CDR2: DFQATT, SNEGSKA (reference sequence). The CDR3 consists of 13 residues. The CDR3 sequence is CSASPTGDYGYTF. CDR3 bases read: TGCAGTGCTTCCCCGACAGGGGACTATGGC.

CDR3 sequence: CASSAQAPNTEAFF. CDR3 DNA (partial): TGTGCCAGCAGCGCACAGGCCCCGAACACTGAA. The J gene is TRBJ1-1, the V gene TRBV7-9; tentatively, D is TRBD1 (5 bases). The CDR3 goes on 3 residues after the read ends, and that part is filled in from the germline J gene. The CDR3 runs 14 residues. Germline CDR1 reads SEHNR; CDR2 reads FQNEAQ (reference sequence). With 5 bases removed from V and 1 base from J, the gap between germline ends came to 11 bases.

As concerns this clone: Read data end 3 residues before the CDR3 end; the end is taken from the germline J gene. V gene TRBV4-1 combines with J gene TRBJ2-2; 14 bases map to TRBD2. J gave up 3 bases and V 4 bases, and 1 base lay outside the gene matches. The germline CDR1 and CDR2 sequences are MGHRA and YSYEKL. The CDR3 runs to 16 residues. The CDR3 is CASSRLAGGDTGELFF. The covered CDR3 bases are TGCGCCAGCAGCCGACTAGCGGGAGGGGACACCGGGGAG.

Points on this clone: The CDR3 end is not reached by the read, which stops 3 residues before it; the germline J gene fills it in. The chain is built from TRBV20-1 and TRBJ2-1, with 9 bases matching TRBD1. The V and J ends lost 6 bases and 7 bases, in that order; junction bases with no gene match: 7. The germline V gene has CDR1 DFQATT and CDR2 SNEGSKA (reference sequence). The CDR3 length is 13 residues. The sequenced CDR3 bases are TGCAGTGCGCCCGGGACAGGGAGGAATGAG. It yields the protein CSAPGTGRNE. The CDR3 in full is CSAPGTGRNEQFF.

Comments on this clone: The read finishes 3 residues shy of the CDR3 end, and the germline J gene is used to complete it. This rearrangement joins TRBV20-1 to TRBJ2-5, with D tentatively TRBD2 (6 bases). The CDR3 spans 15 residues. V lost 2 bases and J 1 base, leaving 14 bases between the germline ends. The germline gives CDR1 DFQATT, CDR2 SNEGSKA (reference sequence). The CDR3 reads CSARPRAGSQETQYF. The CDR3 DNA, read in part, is TGCAGTGCTAGACCACGGGCGGGATCCCAAGAGACC.

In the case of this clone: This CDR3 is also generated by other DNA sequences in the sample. CDR3 sequence reads: CASSWTGAGNTIYF. CDR3 DNA, as far as it was read: TGTGCCAGCAGCTGGACAGGGGCTGGAAACACC. The V and J genes are TRBV5-5 and TRBJ1-3, with 9 bases fitting TRBD1. The read gets to within 3 residues of the CDR3 end, and the germline J gene fills in the rest. The germline gives CDR1 SGHKS, CDR2 YYEKEE (reference sequence). The CDR3 has 14 residues. V lost 3 bases, J lost 2 bases, and 0 bases stayed unmatched.

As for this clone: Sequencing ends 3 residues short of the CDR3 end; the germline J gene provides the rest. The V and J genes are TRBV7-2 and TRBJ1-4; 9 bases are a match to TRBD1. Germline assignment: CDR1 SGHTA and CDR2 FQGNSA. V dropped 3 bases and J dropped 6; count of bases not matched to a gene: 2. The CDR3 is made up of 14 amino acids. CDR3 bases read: TGTGCCAGCAGCTTTACAGGGGGCCATGAAAAA. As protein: CASSFTGGHEK. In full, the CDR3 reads CASSFTGGHEKLFF.

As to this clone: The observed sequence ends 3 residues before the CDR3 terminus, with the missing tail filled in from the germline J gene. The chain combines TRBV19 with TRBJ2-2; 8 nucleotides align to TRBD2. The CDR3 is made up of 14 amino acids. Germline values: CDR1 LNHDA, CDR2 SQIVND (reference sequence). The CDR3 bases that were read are TGTGCCTCCTGGGACGGGGGGGCAAATTCACCG. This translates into CASWDGGANSP. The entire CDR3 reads CASWDGGANSPLFF.

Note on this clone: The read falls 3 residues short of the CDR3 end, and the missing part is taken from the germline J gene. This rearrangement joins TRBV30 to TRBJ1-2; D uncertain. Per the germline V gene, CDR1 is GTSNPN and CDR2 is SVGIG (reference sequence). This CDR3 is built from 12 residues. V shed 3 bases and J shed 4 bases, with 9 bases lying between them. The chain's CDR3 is CAWSPGLYGYTF. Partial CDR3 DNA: TGTGCCTGGAGCCCCGGACTCTATGGC.

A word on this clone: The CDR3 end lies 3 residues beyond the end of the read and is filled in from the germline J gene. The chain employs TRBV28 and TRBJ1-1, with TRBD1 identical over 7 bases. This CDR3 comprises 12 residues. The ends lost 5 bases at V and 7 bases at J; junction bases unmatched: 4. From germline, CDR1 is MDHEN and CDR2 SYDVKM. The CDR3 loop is CASSLTGVEAFF. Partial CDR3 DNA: TGTGCCAGCAGTCTAACAGGGGTTGAA. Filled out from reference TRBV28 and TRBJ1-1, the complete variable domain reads DVKVTQSSRYLVKRTGEKVFLECVQDMDHENMFWYRQDPGLGLRLIYFSYDVKMKEKGDIPEGYSVSREKKERFSLILESASTNQTSMYLCASSLTGVEAFFGQGTRLTVV.

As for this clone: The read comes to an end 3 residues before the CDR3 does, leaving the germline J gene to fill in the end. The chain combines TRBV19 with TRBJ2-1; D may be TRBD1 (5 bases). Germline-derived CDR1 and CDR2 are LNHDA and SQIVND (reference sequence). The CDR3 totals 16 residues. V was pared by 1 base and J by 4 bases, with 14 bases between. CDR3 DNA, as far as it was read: TGTGCCAGTAGTATAGTAGGAGCAGGGTTGTACAATGAG. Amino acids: CASSIVGAGLYNE. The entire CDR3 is CASSIVGAGLYNEQFF.

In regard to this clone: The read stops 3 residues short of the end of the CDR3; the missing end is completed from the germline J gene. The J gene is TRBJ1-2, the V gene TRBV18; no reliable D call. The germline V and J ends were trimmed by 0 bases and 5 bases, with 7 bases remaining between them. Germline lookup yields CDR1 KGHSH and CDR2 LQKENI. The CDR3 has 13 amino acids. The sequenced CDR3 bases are TGTGCCAGCTCACCACCGAACAGTTATGGC. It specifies CASSPPNSYG. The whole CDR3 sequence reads CASSPPNSYGYTF.

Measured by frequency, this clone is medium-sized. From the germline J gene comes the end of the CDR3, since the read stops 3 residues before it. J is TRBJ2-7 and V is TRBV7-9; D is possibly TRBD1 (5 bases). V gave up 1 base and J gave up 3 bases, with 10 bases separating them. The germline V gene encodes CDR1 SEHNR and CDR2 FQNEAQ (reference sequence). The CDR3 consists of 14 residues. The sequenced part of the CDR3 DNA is TGTGCCAGCAGCTTAGGACAGAGCCTCTACGAG. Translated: CASSLGQSLYE. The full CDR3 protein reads CASSLGQSLYEQYF.

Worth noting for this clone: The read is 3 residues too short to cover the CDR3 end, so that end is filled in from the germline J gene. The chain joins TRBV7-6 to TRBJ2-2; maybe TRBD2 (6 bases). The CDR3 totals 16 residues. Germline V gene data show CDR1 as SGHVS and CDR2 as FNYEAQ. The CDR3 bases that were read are TGTGCCAGCAGCTTATTGGGAGGCTCTGGGGCCAACGTG. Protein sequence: CASSLLGGSGANV. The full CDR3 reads CASSLLGGSGANVLFF.

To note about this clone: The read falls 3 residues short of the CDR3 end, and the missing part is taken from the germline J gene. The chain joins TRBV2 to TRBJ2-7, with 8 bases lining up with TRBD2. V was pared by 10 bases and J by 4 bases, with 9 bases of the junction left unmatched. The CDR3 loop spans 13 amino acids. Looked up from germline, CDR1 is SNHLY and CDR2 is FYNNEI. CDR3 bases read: TGTGCCACCTCGGGACTAGGGGGATACGAG. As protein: CATSGLGGYE. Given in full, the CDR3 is CATSGLGGYEQYF. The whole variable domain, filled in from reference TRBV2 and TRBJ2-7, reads EPEVTQTPSHQVTQMGQEVILRCVPISNHLYFYWYRQILGQKVEFLVSFYNNEISEKSEIFDDQFSVERPDGSNFTLKIRSTKLEDSAMYFCATSGLGGYEQYFGPGTRLTVT.

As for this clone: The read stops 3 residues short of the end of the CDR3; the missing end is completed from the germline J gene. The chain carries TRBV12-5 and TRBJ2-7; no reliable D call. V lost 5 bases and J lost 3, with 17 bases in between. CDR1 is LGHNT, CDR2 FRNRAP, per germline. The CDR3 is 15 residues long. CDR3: CASGPARALGYEQYF. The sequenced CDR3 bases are TGTGCTAGTGGTCCCGCTAGAGCCTTAGGCTACGAG.

CDR3 DNA, as far as it was read: TGCGCCAGCAGCTTGGGACAGGGAGGACAGCCC. Translated: CASSLGQGGQP. The CDR3 in full is CASSLGQGGQPQHF. The chain joins TRBV5-1 to TRBJ1-5; 7 bases are a match to TRBD1. The DNA ends 3 residues before the CDR3 does, and the rest of the CDR3 is filled in from the germline J gene. CDR1 SGHRS and CDR2 YFSETQ come from the germline V gene. The CDR3 extends over 14 amino acids. V shed 0 bases and J 7 bases; nucleotides not matched to a gene: 4.

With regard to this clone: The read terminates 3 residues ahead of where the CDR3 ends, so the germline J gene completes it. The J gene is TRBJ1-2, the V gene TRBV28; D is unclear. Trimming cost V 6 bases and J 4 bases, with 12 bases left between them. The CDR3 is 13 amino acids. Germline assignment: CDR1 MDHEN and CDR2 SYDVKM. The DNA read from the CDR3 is TGTGCCAGCAGCTCTACTAATTTCTATGGC. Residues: CASSSTNFYG. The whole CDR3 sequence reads CASSSTNFYGYTF.

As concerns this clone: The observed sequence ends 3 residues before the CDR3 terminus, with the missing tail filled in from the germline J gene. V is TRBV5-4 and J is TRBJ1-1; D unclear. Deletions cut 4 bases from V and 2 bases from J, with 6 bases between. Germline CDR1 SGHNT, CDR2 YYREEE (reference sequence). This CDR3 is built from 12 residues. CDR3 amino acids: CASSRLNTEAFF. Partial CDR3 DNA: TGTGCCAGCAGCCGTTTAAACACTGAA.

The CDR3 loop is CASSPSTGTQGGTYTF. Partial CDR3 DNA: TGTGCCAGCTCACCGTCTACAGGGACCCAGGGTGGGACC. V usage is TRBV18 and J usage is TRBJ1-2, with D perhaps TRBD1 (6 bases). The CDR3 end falls 3 residues outside the read, so it is completed with the germline J gene. Germline CDR1 and CDR2: KGHSH and LQKENI. The CDR3 spans 16 residues.

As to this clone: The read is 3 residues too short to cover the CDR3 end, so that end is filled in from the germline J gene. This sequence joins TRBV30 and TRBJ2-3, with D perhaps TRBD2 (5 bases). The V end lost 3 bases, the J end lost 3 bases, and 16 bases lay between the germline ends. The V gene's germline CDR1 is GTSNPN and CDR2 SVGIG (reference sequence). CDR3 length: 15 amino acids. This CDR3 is CAWRSEGGHTDTQYF. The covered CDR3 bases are TGTGCCTGGAGGTCCGAGGGTGGTCATACAGATACG.

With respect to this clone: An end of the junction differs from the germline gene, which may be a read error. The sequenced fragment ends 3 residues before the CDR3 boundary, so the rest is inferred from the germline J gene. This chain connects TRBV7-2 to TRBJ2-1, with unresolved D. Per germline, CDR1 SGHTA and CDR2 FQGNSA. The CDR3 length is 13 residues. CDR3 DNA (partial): TGTGTCAGCAGCTACTCCTACTACAATGAG. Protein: CVSSYSYYNE. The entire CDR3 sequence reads CVSSYSYYNEQFF.